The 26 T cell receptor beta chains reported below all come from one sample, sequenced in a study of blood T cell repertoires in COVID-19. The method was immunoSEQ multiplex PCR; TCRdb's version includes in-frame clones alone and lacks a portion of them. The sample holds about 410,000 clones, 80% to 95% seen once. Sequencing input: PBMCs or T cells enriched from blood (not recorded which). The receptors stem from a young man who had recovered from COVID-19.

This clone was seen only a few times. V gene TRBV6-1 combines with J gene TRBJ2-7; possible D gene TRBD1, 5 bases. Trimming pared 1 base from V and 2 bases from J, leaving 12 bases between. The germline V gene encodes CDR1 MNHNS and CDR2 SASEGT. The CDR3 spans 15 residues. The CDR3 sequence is CASSEEQGGTYEQYF. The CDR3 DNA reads TGTGCCAGCAGTGAAGAGCAGGGTGGTACCTACGAGCAGTACTTC.

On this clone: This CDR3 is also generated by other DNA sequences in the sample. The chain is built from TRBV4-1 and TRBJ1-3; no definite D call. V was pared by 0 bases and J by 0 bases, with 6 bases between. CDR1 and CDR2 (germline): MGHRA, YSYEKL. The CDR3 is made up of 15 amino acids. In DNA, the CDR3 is TGCGCCAGCAGCCAAGACGGAGGCTCTGGAAACACCATATATTTT. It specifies CASSQDGGSGNTIYF.

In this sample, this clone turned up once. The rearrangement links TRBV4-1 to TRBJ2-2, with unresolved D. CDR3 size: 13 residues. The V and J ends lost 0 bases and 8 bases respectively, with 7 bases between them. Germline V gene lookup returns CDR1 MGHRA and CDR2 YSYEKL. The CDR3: CASSQDRIGELFF. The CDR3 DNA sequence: TGCGCCAGCAGCCAAGACAGGATTGGGGAGCTGTTTTTT.

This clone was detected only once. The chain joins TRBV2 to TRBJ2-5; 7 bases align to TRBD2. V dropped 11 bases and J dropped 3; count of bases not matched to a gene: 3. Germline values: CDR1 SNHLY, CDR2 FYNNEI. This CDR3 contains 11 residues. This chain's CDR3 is CAGGLEETQYF. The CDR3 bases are TGTGCCGGAGGACTAGAAGAGACCCAGTACTTC. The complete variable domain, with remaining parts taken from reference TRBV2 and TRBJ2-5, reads EPEVTQTPSHQVTQMGQEVILRCVPISNHLYFYWYRQILGQKVEFLVSFYNNEISEKSEIFDDQFSVERPDGSNFTLKIRSTKLEDSAMYFCAGGLEETQYFGPGTRLLVL.

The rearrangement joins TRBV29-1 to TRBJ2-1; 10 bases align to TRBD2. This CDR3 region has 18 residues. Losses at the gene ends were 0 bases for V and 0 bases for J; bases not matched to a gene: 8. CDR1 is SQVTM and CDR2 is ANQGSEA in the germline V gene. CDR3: CSVEDQTSGLASYNEQFF. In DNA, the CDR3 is TGCAGCGTTGAAGATCAGACTAGCGGGTTAGCCTCCTACAATGAGCAGTTCTTC.

The CDR3: CASSEALAGGPLPGELFF. The CDR3 DNA is TGCGCCAGCAGTGAGGCGCTAGCGGGGGGCCCCCTGCCCGGGGAGCTGTTTTTT. This chain links TRBV10-1 with TRBJ2-2; TRBD2 matches 11 bases. V lost 2 bases, J lost 6 bases, and 11 bases stayed unmatched. Per the germline V gene, CDR1 is WNHNN and CDR2 is SYGVQD (reference sequence). The CDR3 covers 18 residues.

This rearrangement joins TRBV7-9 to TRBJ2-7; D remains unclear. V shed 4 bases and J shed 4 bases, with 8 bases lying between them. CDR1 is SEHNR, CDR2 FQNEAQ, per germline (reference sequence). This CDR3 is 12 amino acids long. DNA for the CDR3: TGTGCCAGCAGCTCCGGAGCGTACGAGCAGTACTTC. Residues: CASSSGAYEQYF. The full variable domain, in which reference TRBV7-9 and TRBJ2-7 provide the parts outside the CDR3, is DTGVSQNPRHKITKRGQNVTFRCDPISEHNRLYWYRQTLGQGPEFLTYFQNEAQLEKSRLLSDRFSAERPKGSFSTLEIQRTEQGDSAMYLCASSSGAYEQYFGPGTRLTVT.

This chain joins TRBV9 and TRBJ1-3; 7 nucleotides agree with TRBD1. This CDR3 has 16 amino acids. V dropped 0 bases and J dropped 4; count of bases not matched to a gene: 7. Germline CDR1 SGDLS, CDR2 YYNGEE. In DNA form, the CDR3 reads TGTGCCAGCAGCGTAGGAGGGGGCGCGTCGGGAAACACCATATATTTT. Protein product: CASSVGGGASGNTIYF.

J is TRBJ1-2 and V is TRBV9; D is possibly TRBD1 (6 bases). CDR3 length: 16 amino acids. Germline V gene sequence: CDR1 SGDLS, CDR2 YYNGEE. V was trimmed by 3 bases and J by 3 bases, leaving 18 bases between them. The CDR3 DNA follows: TGTGCCAGCAGCGCCAGACAGGCTCCTAGATACTATGGCTACACCTTC. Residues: CASSARQAPRYYGYTF.

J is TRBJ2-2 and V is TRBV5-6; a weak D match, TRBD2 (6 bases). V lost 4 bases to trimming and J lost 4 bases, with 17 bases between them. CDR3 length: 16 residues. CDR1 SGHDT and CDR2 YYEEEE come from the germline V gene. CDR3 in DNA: TGTGCCAGCAGCCAGGAGGGCAGGGCTGTCACCGGGGAGCTGTTTTTT. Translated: CASSQEGRAVTGELFF. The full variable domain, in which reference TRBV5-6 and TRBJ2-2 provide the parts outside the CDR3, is DAGVTQSPTHLIKTRGQQVTLRCSPKSGHDTVSWYQQALGQGPQFIFQYYEEEERQRGNFPDRFSGHQFPNYSSELNVNALLLGDSALYLCASSQEGRAVTGELFFGEGSRLTVL.

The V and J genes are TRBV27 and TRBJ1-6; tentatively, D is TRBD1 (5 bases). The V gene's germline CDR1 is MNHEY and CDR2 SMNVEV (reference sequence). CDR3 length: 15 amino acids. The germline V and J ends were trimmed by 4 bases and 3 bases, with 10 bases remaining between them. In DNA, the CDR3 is TGTGCCAGCAGTTCGGGGGAGCTCTATAATTCACCCCTCCACTTT. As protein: CASSSGELYNSPLHF.

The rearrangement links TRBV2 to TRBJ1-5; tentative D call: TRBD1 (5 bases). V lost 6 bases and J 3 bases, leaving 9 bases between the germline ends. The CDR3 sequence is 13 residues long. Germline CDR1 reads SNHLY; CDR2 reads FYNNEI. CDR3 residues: CASRAGLNQPQHF. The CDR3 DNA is TGTGCCAGCAGAGCGGGACTCAATCAGCCCCAGCATTTT.

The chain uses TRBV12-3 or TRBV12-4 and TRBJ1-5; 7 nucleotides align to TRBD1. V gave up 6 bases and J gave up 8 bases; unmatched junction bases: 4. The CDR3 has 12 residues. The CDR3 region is CASREGAKPQHF. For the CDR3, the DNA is TGTGCCAGCAGGGAGGGGGCGAAGCCCCAGCATTTT.

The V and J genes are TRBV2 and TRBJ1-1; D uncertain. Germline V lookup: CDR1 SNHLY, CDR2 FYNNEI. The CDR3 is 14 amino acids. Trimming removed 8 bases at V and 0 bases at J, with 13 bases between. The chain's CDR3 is CASGWALVNTEAFF. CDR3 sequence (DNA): TGTGCCAGCGGCTGGGCCCTTGTGAACACTGAAGCTTTCTTT.

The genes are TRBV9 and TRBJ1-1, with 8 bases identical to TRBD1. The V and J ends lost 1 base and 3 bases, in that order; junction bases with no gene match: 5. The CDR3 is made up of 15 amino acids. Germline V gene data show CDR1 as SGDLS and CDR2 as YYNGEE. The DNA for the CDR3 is TGTGCCAGCAGCGTACAGGGGGCGAAGGACACTGAAGCTTTCTTT. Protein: CASSVQGAKDTEAFF.

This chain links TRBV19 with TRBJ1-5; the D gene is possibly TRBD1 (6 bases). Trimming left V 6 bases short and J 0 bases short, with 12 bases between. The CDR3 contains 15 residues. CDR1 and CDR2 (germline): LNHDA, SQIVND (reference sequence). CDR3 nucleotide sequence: TGTGCCAGTAGGACCCGGGACATTAGCAATCAGCCCCAGCATTTT. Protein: CASRTRDISNQPQHF.

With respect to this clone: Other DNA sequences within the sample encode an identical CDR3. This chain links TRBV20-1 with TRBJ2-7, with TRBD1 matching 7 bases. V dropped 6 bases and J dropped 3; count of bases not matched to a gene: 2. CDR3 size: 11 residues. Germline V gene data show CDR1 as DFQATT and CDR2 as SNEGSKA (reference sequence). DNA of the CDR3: TGCAGTGCGCGACAGGGCTACGAGCAGTACTTC. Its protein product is CSARQGYEQYF.

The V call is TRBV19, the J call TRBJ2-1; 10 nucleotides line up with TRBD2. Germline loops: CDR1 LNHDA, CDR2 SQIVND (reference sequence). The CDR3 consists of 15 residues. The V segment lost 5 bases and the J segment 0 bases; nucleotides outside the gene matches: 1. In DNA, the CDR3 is TGTGCCAGTAGTGCTAGCGGGAGCTCCTACAATGAGCAGTTCTTC. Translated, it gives CASSASGSSYNEQFF.

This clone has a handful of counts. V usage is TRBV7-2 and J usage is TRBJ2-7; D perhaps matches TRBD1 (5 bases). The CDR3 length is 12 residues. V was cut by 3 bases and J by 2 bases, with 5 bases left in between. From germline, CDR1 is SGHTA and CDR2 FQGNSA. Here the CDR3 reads CASSLDTYEQYF. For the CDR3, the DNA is TGTGCCAGCAGCTTGGACACCTACGAGCAGTACTTC.

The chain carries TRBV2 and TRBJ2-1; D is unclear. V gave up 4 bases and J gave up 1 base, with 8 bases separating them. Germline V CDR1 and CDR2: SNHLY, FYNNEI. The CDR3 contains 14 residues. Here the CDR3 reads CASSAAASYNEQFF. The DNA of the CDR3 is TGTGCCAGCAGTGCTGCAGCGTCCTACAATGAGCAGTTCTTC.

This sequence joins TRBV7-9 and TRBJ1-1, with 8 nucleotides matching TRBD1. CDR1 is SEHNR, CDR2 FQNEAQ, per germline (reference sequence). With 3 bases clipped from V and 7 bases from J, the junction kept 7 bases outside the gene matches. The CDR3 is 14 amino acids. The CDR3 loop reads CASSLDRETLEAFF. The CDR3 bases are TGTGCCAGCAGCTTGGACAGGGAGACCCTTGAAGCTTTCTTT.

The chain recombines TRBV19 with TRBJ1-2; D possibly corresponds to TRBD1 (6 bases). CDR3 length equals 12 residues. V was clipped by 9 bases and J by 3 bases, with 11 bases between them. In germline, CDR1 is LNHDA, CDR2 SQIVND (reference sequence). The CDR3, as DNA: TGTGCCAGCGGAGGACAGCACTATGGCTACACCTTC. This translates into CASGGQHYGYTF.

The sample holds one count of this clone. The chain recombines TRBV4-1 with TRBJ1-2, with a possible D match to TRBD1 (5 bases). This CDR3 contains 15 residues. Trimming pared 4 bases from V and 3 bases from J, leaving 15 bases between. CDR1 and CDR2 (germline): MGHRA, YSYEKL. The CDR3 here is CASSPGLSRDYGYTF. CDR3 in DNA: TGCGCCAGCAGCCCGGGTTTGAGCAGGGACTATGGCTACACCTTC.

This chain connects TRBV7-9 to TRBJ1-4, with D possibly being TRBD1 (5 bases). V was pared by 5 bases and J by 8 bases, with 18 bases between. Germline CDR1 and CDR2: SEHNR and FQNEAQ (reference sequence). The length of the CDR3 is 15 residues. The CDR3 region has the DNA TGTGCCAGCAGCGCACAGGAGCTCAAAGGGGAAAAACTGTTTTTT. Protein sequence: CASSAQELKGEKLFF.

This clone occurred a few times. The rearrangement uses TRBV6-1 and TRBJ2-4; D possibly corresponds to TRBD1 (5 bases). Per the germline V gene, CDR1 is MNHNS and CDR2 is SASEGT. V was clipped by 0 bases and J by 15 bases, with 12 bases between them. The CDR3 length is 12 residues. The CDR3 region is CASSEAGLDMYF. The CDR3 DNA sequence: TGTGCCAGCAGTGAAGCCGGTTTGGACATGTACTTC.

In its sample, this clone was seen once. The CDR3 loop reads CASRGDTDTQYF. The CDR3, as DNA: TGTGCCAGCAGGGGAGACACAGATACGCAGTATTTT. J is TRBJ2-3 and V is TRBV7-8; a weak D match, TRBD2 (5 bases). V was clipped by 6 bases and J by 2 bases, with 6 bases between them. From germline, CDR1 is SGHVS and CDR2 FQNEAQ. CDR3 length equals 12 residues.